The sequence of this T cell receptor beta chain was determined in a study of cytomegalovirus exposure and HLA in healthy donors. The wider study: Among the roughly 370 genotyped donors, approximately 82% were placed in the Caucasian-associated ancestry cluster. Findings of the study overall: TCR beta V- and J-gene trimming, according to a later analysis, was linked to a missense DCLRE1C variant. Among immune exposure information, only CMV serostatus was available.

Remarks on this clone: Its antigen is not identified.

Donors sampled were nominally healthy, though unrecorded immune exposures were likely. In germline, CDR1 is MNHNS, CDR2 SASEGT. V was pared by 4 bases and J by 4 bases, with 10 bases of the junction left unmatched. The CDR3 is 17 amino acids. The PCR ran on 60 Vbeta and 13 Jbeta primers. Here immunoSEQ multiplex PCR was the method, and the copy in TCRdb shows in-frame clones only, minus some. The profile shows under 200,000 clones, roughly 83% of them singletons. The chain recombines TRBV6-1 with TRBJ2-2; 9 bases are a match to TRBD1. This receptor was identified in a male donor in good health and CMV-seropositive. The sequencing sample was made of PBMCs. CDR3 region: CASSGSHGTGSTGELFF. The CDR3, as DNA: TGTGCCAGCAGTGGGAGTCACGGGACAGGGAGCACCGGGGAGCTGTTTTTT.